This is a list of T cell receptor beta chains from one sample in a study of PD-1 blockade in classical Hodgkin lymphoma. Sequencing was performed with immunoSEQ multiplex PCR; in TCRdb, only in-frame clones are kept and a portion is missing. This sample has approximately 12,000 clones, with around 80% found just once. The sequencing used peripheral blood mononuclear cells (PBMCs), collected at baseline. These receptors all stem from a human donor with classical Hodgkin lymphoma. Both conserved end residues are part of each CDR3. The D gene is left open where the match is weak. Rows give clone size only sometimes, using once, few, many, or a class for an expanded clone.

J gene | V gene | D gene | clone size | CDR3 DNA | CDR3 protein
TRBJ1-1 | TRBV5-5 | - | - | TGTGCCAGCAGCTCAACAGGGTTTGCTGAAGCTTTCTTT | CASSSTGFAEAFF
TRBJ2-3 | TRBV18 | - | - | TGTGCCAGCTCACCACGCACAGATACGCAGTATTTT | CASSPRTDTQYF
TRBJ1-2 | TRBV28 | - | - | TGTGCCAGCAGCATCCCTACAGGGCAGGGTAACTATGGCTACACCTTC | CASSIPTGQGNYGYTF
TRBJ2-1 | TRBV7-9 | - | - | TGTGCCAGCAGCTTAGACCAGGGGGGCAATGAGCAGTTCTTC | CASSLDQGGNEQFF
TRBJ2-3 | TRBV19 | - | - | TGTGCCAGCAATAATTTAATAGCAGATACGCAGTATTTT | CASNNLIADTQYF
TRBJ2-7 | TRBV7-2 | - | - | TGTGCCAGCAGCTTAGATCCCATTCTAGCTTACGAGCAGTACTTC | CASSLDPILAYEQYF
TRBJ2-7 | TRBV4-1 | - | few | TGCGCCAGCAGCCAAGAGGAACGGGACAACCACGAGCAGTACTTC | CASSQEERDNHEQYF
TRBJ1-4 | TRBV18 | - | - | TGTGCCAGCTCACGTTACTGGACGGATAATGAAAAACTGTTTTTT | CASSRYWTDNEKLFF
TRBJ1-6 | TRBV6-6 | - | - | TGTGCCAGCAAACCAAGCCCCACCCGGGCCCTCCACTTT | CASKPSPTRALHF
TRBJ2-1 | TRBV10-3 | TRBD2 | - | TGTGCCATCAGTGAGTCGAAGACTAGCGGGGGGGCGAGTGAGCAGTTCTTC | CAISESKTSGGASEQFF
TRBJ1-6 | TRBV4-3 | - | - | TGCGCCAGCAAAATCAACGTCAGGGGTTCACCCCTCCACTTT | CASKINVRGSPLHF
TRBJ1-2 | TRBV6-5 | - | - | TGTGCCAGCAGTTATTTAAGAGGTGGCTACACCTTC | CASSYLRGGYTF
TRBJ1-1 | TRBV5-1 | - | once | TGCGCCAGCAGCTTATGGGGAAACACTGAAGCTTTCTTT | CASSLWGNTEAFF
TRBJ1-5 | TRBV5-1 | - | - | TGCGCCAGCAGCTTGGGCCAGGGCCCTTATCAGCCCCAGCATTTT | CASSLGQGPYQPQHF
TRBJ2-7 | TRBV18 | - | - | TGTGCCAGCTCACCACAGGGGGGGTCCTACGAGCAGTACTTC | CASSPQGGSYEQYF
TRBJ2-4 | TRBV19 | - | once | TGTGCCAGTGGTACAGGACTAGCCAAAAACATTCAGTACTTC | CASGTGLAKNIQYF
TRBJ2-2 | TRBV7-9 | - | - | TGTGCCAGCAGCTTAGCACTAAACACCGGGGAGCTGTTTTTT | CASSLALNTGELFF
TRBJ2-1 | TRBV7-2 | - | - | TGTGCCAGCAGCTTGGGACATGCCTCCTACAATGAGCAGTTCTTC | CASSLGHASYNEQFF
TRBJ2-4 | TRBV4-3 | - | - | TGCGCCAGCAGCCAAGATGGGCTCCCTGGGAACATTCAGTACTTC | CASSQDGLPGNIQYF
TRBJ2-7 | TRBV14 | TRBD1 | - | TGTGCCAGCAGCCAAGCACAGGGGACCTACGAGCAGTACTTC | CASSQAQGTYEQYF
TRBJ2-3 | TRBV28 | TRBD2 | - | TGTGCCAGCAGTTCTGGGCCAGCGGGGGGGCGTAATACGCAGTATTTT | CASSSGPAGGRNTQYF
TRBJ1-4 | TRBV4-1 | - | - | TGCGCCAGCAGTGCCGCGATGAGGAATAATGAAAAACTGTTTTTT | CASSAAMRNNEKLFF
TRBJ1-3 | TRBV21-1 | - | - | TGTGCCAGCAGCGGCGACAGGGTGGGAAACACCATATATTTT | CASSGDRVGNTIYF
TRBJ2-3 | TRBV7-2 | - | - | TGTGCCAGCAGCCTAACCGGTCGGGGCACAGATACGCAGTATTTT | CASSLTGRGTDTQYF